This TCR beta chain was recorded in a study of vaccination and CD4 T cells after COVID-19. About the study: The interval from dose two to post-vaccine sampling had a median of about 66 days, and it ranged from 14 to 241. Stimulation of cells relied on overlapping spike peptides derived from SARS-CoV-2, HCoV-NL63, HCoV-OC43 and HCoV-229E.

Treatment noted: roughly 10-day PBMC culture with coronavirus spike peptide pools or control peptides (ViraFEST assay). Cells were cultured for about nine days, and then CD4+ T cells were isolated by negative selection. The Oncomine TCR Beta short-read assay sequenced DNA from cultured CD4+ T cells. TCRdb reanalysed the PCR reads using MiXCR and keeps one entry per CDR3 protein. The sample lists over 12,000 distinct CDR3 sequences; about 60% were seen once. To note about this clonotype: What it recognizes is unknown.

Germline V gene sequence: CDR1 KGHSH, CDR2 LQKENI. The CDR3 spans 14 residues. V lost 1 base and J lost 3; bases outside the gene matches: 1. Sequencing was performed on CD4+ T cells from blood, cultured in vitro. The TCR sequence derives from a human donor who had recovered from COVID-19. J is TRBJ1-2 and V is TRBV18; 8 nucleotides match TRBD1. The CDR3 DNA reads as TGTGCCAGCTCACCACAGACAGGGGACTATGGCTACACCTTC. Encoded protein: CASSPQTGDYGYTF.